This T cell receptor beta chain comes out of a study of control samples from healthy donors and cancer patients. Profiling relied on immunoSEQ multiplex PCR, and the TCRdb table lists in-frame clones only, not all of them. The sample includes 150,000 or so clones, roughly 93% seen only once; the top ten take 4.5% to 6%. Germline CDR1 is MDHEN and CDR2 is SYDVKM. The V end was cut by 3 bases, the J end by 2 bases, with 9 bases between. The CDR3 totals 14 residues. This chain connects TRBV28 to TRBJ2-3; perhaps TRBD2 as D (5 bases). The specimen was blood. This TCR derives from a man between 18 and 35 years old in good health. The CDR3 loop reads CASSFRGLTDTQYF. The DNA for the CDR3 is TGTGCCAGCAGTTTCAGAGGACTCACAGATACGCAGTATTTT.